This T cell receptor (beta chain) appears in the sequencing data of a study of STAT5B mutations in CD4+ large granular lymphocyte leukemia. The germline V gene encodes CDR1 SGHNT and CDR2 YENEEA. The CDR3 contains 14 residues. Trimming removed 3 bases at V and 3 bases at J, with 12 bases between. Study-wide results and limits: Over 20% of private leukemic clonotypes occurred rarely in other patients' non-leukemic repertoires. 8/27 top patient clones versus 2/35 control clones were TRBV06-family.

Concerning this clone: What it binds is not known.

The method was immunoSEQ multiplex PCR; TCRdb's version includes in-frame clones alone and lacks a portion of them. This table has tens of thousands of clones, approximately 75% appearing once. Sequencing was carried out using CD4+ T cells from blood buffy coats. J is TRBJ2-7 and V is TRBV11-3; D unresolved. The sequence was collected from a human donor in good health. CDR3 DNA: TGTGCCAGCAGCTTGCTTCCTCTGGGCTACGAGCAGTACTTC. Protein: CASSLLPLGYEQYF.